Presented here are 8 T cell receptor beta chains from one specimen sequenced in a study of OX40 agonist ivuxolimab in advanced cancers. Using immunoSEQ multiplex PCR, the repertoire was profiled, and TCRdb retains in-frame clones only, with some absent. The sample holds roughly 81,000 clones, approximately 83% seen once. Source: CD4+ or CD8+ T cells sorted from blood, taken in a trial of the OX40 agonist ivuxolimab. These receptors were taken from an adult with an advanced solid tumor such as melanoma, head and neck, liver or kidney cancer.

The rearrangement links TRBV6-1 to TRBJ2-1; D may be TRBD2 (5 bases). V shed 4 bases and J shed 4 bases, with 14 bases lying between them. CDR3 size: 15 residues. CDR1 is MNHNS and CDR2 is SASEGT in the germline V gene. The CDR3 is CASSVQERAYNEQFF. CDR3 bases: TGTGCCAGCAGTGTCCAGGAGAGGGCGTACAATGAGCAGTTCTTC.

The chain is built from TRBV5-1 and TRBJ2-1; 7 nucleotides line up with TRBD1. The trim removed 5 bases at V and 0 bases at J, leaving 5 bases unmatched. The CDR3 sequence is 15 residues long. Per the germline V gene, CDR1 is SGHRS and CDR2 is YFSETQ. CDR3 amino acids: CASSAQGSSYNEQFF. DNA for the CDR3: TGCGCCAGCAGTGCACAGGGGAGCTCCTACAATGAGCAGTTCTTC.

This clone is classed as medium-sized. The CDR3 reads CASSLSRGYEQYF. The CDR3 bases are TGTGCCAGCAGTTTATCGCGGGGCTACGAGCAGTACTTC. The chain joins TRBV27 to TRBJ2-7; possible D gene TRBD2, 6 bases. This CDR3 comprises 13 residues. The germline V gene encodes CDR1 MNHEY and CDR2 SMNVEV (reference sequence). The V gene lost 0 bases and the J gene lost 3 bases, with 6 bases spanning the gap.

The chain couples TRBV7-8 to TRBJ1-4, with 8 bases identical to TRBD1. This CDR3 spans 16 amino acids. Germline loops: CDR1 SGHVS, CDR2 FQNEAQ. The V and J ends lost 4 bases and 4 bases, in that order; junction bases with no gene match: 8. The CDR3 sequence is CASSWGQGAINEKLFF. The CDR3 DNA reads TGTGCCAGCAGCTGGGGCCAGGGGGCTATTAATGAAAAACTGTTTTTT.

The chain combines TRBV2 with TRBJ2-7; D is uncertain. With 3 bases removed from V and 1 base from J, the gap between germline ends came to 10 bases. CDR3 length: 14 amino acids. Germline V lookup: CDR1 SNHLY, CDR2 FYNNEI. The CDR3 reads CASSDLTDSYEQYF. CDR3 in DNA: TGTGCCAGCAGTGATTTGACGGATTCCTACGAGCAGTACTTC.

The rearrangement links TRBV7-9 to TRBJ2-1, with 11 bases fitting TRBD2. The V gene end was trimmed by 5 bases and the J gene end by 3 bases; junction bases not matched to a gene: 3. The CDR3 consists of 15 residues. The germline CDR1 and CDR2 sequences are SEHNR and FQNEAQ (reference sequence). Written as DNA, the CDR3 is TGTGCCAGCAGCCGACTAGCGGGGTACTACAATGAGCAGTTCTTC. Translated, it gives CASSRLAGYYNEQFF. Full variable domain (remainder filled in from reference TRBV7-9 and TRBJ2-1): DTGVSQNPRHKITKRGQNVTFRCDPISEHNRLYWYRQTLGQGPEFLTYFQNEAQLEKSRLLSDRFSAERPKGSFSTLEIQRTEQGDSAMYLCASSRLAGYYNEQFFGPGTRLTVL.

The chain is built from TRBV19 and TRBJ1-4; no reliable D call. V was cut by 4 bases and J by 10 bases, with 22 bases left in between. This CDR3 has 16 amino acids. Looked up from germline, CDR1 is LNHDA and CDR2 is SQIVND (reference sequence). CDR3 DNA: TGTGCCAGTAGTACGGGCCGCGTAAACATGGATGGAAAACTGTTTTTT. Translation gives CASSTGRVNMDGKLFF.

The chain recombines TRBV4-2 with TRBJ1-2, with 11 bases matching TRBD1. The CDR3 totals 13 residues. The trim removed 6 bases at V and 7 bases at J, leaving 4 bases unmatched. Germline V CDR1 and CDR2: LGHNA, YNFKEQ. CDR3 protein: CASSGQGARGYTF. The CDR3 DNA reads TGTGCCAGCAGTGGACAGGGGGCGCGTGGCTACACCTTC.